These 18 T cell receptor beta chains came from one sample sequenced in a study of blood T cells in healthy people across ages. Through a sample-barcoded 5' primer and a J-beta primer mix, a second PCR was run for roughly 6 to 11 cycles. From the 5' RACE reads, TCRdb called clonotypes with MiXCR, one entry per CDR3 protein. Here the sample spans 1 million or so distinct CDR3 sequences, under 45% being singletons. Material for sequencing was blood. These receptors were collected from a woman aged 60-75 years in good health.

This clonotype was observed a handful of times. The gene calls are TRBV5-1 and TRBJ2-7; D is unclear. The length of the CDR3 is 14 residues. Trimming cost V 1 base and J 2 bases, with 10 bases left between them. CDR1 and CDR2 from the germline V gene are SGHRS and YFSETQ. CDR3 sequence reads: CASSLSASPYEQYF. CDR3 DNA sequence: TGCGCCAGCAGCTTGTCCGCTAGTCCCTACGAGCAGTACTTC. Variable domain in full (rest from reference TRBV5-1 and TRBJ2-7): KAGVTQTPRYLIKTRGQQVTLSCSPISGHRSVSWYQQTPGQGLQFLFEYFSETQRNKGNFPGRFSGRQFSNSRSEMNVSTLELGDSALYLCASSLSASPYEQYFGPGTRLTVT.

CDR3 sequence reads: CASSPGGAGVRETQYF. As DNA, the CDR3 is TGCGCCAGCAGCCCCGGTGGGGCGGGAGTTCGGGAGACCCAGTACTTC. The chain recombines TRBV5-1 with TRBJ2-5; 7 bases fit TRBD2. The CDR3 covers 16 residues. Germline CDR1 and CDR2: SGHRS and YFSETQ. V shed 4 bases and J 5 bases; nucleotides not matched to a gene: 14.

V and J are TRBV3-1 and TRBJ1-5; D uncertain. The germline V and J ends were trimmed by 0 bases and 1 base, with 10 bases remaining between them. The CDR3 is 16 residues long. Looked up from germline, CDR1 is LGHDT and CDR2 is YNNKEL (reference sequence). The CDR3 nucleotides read TGTGCCAGCAGCCAAGATTCCAGGAGGAGCAATCAGCCCCAGCATTTT. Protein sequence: CASSQDSRRSNQPQHF.

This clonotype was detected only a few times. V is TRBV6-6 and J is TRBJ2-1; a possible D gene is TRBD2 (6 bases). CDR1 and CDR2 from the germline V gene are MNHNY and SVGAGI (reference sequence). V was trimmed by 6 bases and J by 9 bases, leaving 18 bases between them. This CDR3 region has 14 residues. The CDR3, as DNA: TGTGCCAGCAGACCCGGGGGTAGCCGGGGTGAGCAGTTCTTC. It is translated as CASRPGGSRGEQFF.

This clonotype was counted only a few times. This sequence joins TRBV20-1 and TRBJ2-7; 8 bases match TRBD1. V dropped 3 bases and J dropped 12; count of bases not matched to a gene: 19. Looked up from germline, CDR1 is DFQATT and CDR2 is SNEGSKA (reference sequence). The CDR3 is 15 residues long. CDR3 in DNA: TGCAGTGCTAGCGGAACCGGGACAGGTTATATGTCTTTGTACTTC. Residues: CSASGTGTGYMSLYF.

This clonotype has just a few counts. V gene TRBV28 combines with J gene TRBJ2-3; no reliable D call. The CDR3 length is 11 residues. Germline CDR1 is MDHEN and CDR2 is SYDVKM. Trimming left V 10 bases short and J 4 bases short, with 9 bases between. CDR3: CATRSADTQYF. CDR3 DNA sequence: TGTGCCACCCGAAGTGCAGATACGCAGTATTTT.

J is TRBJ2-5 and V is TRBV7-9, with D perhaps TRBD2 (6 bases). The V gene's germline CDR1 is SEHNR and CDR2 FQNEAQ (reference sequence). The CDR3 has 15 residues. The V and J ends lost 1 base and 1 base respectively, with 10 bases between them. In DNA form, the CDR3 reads TGTGCCAGCAGCTTAGGGAGGGGAAGCCAAGAGACCCAGTACTTC. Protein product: CASSLGRGSQETQYF.

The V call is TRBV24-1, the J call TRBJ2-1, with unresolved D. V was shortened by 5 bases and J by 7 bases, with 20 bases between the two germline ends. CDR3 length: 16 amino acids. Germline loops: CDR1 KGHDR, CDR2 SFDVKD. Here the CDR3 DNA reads TGTGCCACCAGTGGGGGTGACTGGAAAGAGTATAATGAGCAGTTCTTC. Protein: CATSGGDWKEYNEQFF.

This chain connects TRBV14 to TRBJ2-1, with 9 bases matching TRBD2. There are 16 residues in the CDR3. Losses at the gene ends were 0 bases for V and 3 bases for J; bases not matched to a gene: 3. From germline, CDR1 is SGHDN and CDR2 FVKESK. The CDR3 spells CASSQESGRNYNEQFF. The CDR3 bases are TGTGCCAGCAGCCAAGAAAGCGGGAGGAACTACAATGAGCAGTTCTTC.

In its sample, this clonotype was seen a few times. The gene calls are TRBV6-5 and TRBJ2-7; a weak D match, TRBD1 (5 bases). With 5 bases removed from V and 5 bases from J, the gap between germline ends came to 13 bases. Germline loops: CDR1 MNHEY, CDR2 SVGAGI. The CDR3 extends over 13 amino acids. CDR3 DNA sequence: TGTGCCAGCAGTCATGGACAATGGAACGAGCAGTACTTC. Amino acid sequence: CASSHGQWNEQYF.

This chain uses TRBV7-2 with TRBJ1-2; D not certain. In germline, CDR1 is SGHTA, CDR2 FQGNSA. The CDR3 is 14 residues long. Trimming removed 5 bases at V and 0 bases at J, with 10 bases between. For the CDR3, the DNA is TGTGCCAGCAGCCGAACGGGGTCTAACTATGGCTACACCTTC. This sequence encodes CASSRTGSNYGYTF.

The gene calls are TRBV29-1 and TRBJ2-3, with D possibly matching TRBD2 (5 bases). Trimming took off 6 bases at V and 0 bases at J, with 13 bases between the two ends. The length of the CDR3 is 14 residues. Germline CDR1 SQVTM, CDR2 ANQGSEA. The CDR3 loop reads CSVSSGSSTDTQYF. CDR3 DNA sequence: TGCAGCGTCTCTTCGGGATCTAGCACAGATACGCAGTATTTT.

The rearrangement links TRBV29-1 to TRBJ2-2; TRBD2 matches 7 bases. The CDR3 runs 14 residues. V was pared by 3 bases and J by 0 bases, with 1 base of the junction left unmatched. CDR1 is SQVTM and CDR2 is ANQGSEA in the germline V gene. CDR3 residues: CSVESGTNTGELFF. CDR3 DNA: TGCAGCGTTGAGAGCGGGACGAACACCGGGGAGCTGTTTTTT.

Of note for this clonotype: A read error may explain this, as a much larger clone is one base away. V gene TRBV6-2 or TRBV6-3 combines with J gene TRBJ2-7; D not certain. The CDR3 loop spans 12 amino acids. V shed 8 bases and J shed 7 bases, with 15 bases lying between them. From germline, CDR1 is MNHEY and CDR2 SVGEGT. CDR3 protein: CASGLTPGEQYF. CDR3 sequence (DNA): TGTGCCAGCGGTCTGACCCCTGGGGAGCAGTACTTC.

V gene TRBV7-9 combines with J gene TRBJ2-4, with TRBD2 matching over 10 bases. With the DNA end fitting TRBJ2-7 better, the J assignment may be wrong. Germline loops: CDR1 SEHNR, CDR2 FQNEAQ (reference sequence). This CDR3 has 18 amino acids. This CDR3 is CASSYSPGLATRACEQYF. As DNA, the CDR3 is TGTGCCAGCAGCTATTCCCCGGGACTAGCGACCCGGGCCTGCGAGCAGTACTTC.

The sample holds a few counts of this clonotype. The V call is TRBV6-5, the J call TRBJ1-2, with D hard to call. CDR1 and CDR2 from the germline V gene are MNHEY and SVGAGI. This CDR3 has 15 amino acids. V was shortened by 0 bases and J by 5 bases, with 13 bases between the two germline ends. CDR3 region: CASSYSVSKGYGYTF. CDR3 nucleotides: TGTGCCAGCAGTTACTCGGTCAGCAAAGGTTATGGCTACACCTTC.

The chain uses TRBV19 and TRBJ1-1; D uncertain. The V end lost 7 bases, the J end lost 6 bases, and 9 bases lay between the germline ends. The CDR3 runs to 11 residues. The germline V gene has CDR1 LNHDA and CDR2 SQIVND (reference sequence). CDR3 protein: CASMKLAEAFF. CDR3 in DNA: TGTGCCAGTATGAAACTCGCTGAAGCTTTCTTT. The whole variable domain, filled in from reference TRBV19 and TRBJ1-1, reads DGGITQSPKYLFRKEGQNVTLSCEQNLNHDAMYWYRQDPGQGLRLIYYSQIVNDFQKGDIAEGYSVSREKKESFPLTVTSAQKNPTAFYLCASMKLAEAFFGQGTRLTVV.

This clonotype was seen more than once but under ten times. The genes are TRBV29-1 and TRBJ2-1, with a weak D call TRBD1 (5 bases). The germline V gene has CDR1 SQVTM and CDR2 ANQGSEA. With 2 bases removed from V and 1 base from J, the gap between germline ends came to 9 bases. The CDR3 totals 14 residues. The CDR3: CSVESGMSYNEQFF. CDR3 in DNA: TGCAGCGTTGAATCAGGGATGTCCTACAATGAGCAGTTCTTC.